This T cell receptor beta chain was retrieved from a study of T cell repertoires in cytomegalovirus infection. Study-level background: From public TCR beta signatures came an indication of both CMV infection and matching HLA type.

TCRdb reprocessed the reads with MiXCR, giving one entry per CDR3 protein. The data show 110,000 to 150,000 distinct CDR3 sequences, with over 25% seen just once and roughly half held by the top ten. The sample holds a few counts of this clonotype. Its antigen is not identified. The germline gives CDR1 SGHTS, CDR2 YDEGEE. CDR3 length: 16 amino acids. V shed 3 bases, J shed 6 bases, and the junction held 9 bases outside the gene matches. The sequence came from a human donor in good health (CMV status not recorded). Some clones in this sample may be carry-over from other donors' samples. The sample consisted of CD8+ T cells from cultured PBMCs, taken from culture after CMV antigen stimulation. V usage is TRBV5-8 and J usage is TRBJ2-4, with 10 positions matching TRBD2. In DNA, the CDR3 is TGTGCCAGCAGCTCTGAGGCAATAGCGGGGGGAAACATTCAGTACTTC. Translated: CASSSEAIAGGNIQYF.